The sequence of this T cell receptor beta chain was determined in a study of T cell repertoires in cytomegalovirus infection. In the study overall: Signatures in public TCR beta sequences pointed to both CMV infection and matching HLA type.

Study-level points and caveats: HLA-C-restricted CMV clonotypes gave the most frequent clonotype in two of eight donors. Individuals carrying CMV plus the relevant HLA were identified by cumulative frequency of public TCR beta families.

A word on this clonotype: The antigen is not known. At one end, the junction sequence differs from germline, possibly due to a read error.

TCRdb recomputed calls from the reads with MiXCR, one row per CDR3 protein. Of approximately 120,000 distinct CDR3 sequences in the sample, roughly a third were seen once. Germline-derived CDR1 and CDR2 are MDHEN and SYDVKM. CDR3 length equals 11 residues. This clonotype was sampled from a human donor in good health (CMV status not recorded). Some clones in this sample may be carry-over from other donors' samples. Source: CD8+ T cells from cultured PBMCs, taken from culture after CMV antigen stimulation. The genes are TRBV28 and TRBJ1-2; no clear D. CDR3 DNA: TGTGCCAGCAGTTCTCATGAGCTAAGGTCCTTC. It is translated as CASSSHELRSF.